Listed here is a single T cell receptor beta chain. Its antigen is as yet unknown. V lost 6 bases and J lost 0, with 12 bases in between. Germline CDR1 MNHNY, CDR2 SVGAGI (reference sequence). CDR3 length equals 14 residues. On sorted subsets, replicate PCRs used 150 to 250 ng DNA, or 25,000 to 35,000 T cell genomes. Sequencing used immunoSEQ multiplex PCR; TCRdb keeps in-frame clones, though not all of them. The table has millions of clones, 80% to 95% seen once. This sample is drawn from a study of shared clonotypes between healthy human individuals. The study's findings and limits: Relative to their counterparts shared across all four donors, non-shared clonotypes exhibited diminished generation probabilities. The study sampled only blood, and tissue repertoires likely differ.

The chain combines TRBV6-6 with TRBJ2-7, with TRBD1 as a possible D gene (6 bases). The clonotype originates from a man aged 18 to 35 in good health. Some clones in this sample may be carry-over from other donors' samples. Sequenced sample: naive CD4+ T cells from PBMCs. Regarding subset: CD45RA+ positively selected. The CDR3 nucleotides read TGTGCCAGCAGACTGACAGGTTCCTCCTACGAGCAGTACTTC. This codes for CASRLTGSSYEQYF.